This T cell receptor (beta chain) was found in a study of Ad26.COV2.S vaccination and SARS-CoV-2 variants. At the level of the study: Administration of Ad26.COV2.S was intramuscular, either once or twice 56 days apart. Study-level findings and limits: Participants in the vaccine arm had higher spike-specific TCR breadth; placebo recipients had lower.

On this clone: What it binds is not known.

Germline trimming cut 1 base from V and 8 bases from J; bases unmatched to any gene: 8. Germline V gene data show CDR1 as SEHNR and CDR2 as FQNEAQ (reference sequence). CDR3 length: 15 residues. TCRdb keeps only in-frame clones here, not all; method: immunoSEQ multiplex PCR. The profile covers 350,000 to 400,000 clones, with roughly nine tenths appearing a single time and 3.5% taken by the ten largest. Specified treatment: around 19 received Ad26.COV2.S at low or high dose, single or two shots; 5 received placebo; per-sample allocation not given. Sampling was done on day 63 after the first vaccine or placebo injection.

The source is a person between 18 and 65 years old who received the Ad26.COV2.S COVID-19 vaccine or a placebo. Sequenced here: peripheral blood, sampled in a trial of Ad26.COV2.S vaccine versus placebo. The chain has TRBV7-9 and TRBJ1-2; 9 bases line up with TRBD1. This chain's CDR3 is CASSLGQGVTMGYTF. In DNA form, the CDR3 reads TGTGCCAGCAGCTTAGGACAGGGGGTGACCATGGGCTACACCTTC.